A selection of T cell receptor beta chains follows, all from one sample in a study of regulatory T cells in long-lasting Graves disease. MiXCR, applied by TCRdb to the multiplex PCR reads, yields one record per CDR3 protein. The sample has around 240,000 distinct CDR3 sequences, about 17% seen once. The same sample was also used in a study of T cells in Graves' hyperthyroidism and ophthalmopathy.

This specimen consisted of peripheral blood mononuclear cells (PBMCs), obtained at new diagnosis, from a patient treated with antithyroid drugs. The source is a woman younger than 45 with Graves disease. Each CDR3 is given with its conserved first and last residue. A D gene is named only where the DNA matches it firmly. Size tells how often a clone was seen (once, few, many) or the class of an expanded clone, and some rows leave it out.

TRBJ2-5 | TRBV20-1 | many | - | TGCAGTGCTAGTGCGGGGCGAGTAGAGACCCAGTACTTC | CSASAGRVETQYF
TRBJ2-5 | TRBV12-3/TRBV12-4 | many | - | TGTGCCAGCTCACTCGCCGGGACGTCCCAGTACTTC | CASSLAGTSQYF
TRBJ1-6 | TRBV18 | many | - | TGTGCCAGCTCACCGAGTAGCTCCTATAATTCACCCCTCCACTTT | CASSPSSSYNSPLHF
TRBJ2-7 | TRBV5-1 | many | - | TGCGCCAGCAGCGATCCACCCCGGGACTACGAGCAGTACTTC | CASSDPPRDYEQYF
TRBJ2-1 | TRBV7-9 | - | TRBD2 | TGTGCCAGCAGATTTTGGCTAGCGGGAGGGGAAGAGGCGAATGAGCAGTTCTTC | CASRFWLAGGEEANEQFF
TRBJ1-3 | TRBV19 | - | - | TGTGCCAGTACGGAAGCACTACGGGCTGGAAACACCATATATTTT | CASTEALRAGNTIYF
TRBJ1-4 | TRBV6-1 | - | TRBD1 | TGTGCCAGCAGTCAAACTAGGGGGCAGGGTGGAAAACTGTTTTTT | CASSQTRGQGGKLFF
TRBJ2-1 | TRBV6-1 | few | TRBD1 | TGTGCCAGCAGTGAGAGGACAGGGTCGGTGGAGTCCTCCTACAATGAGCAGTTCTTC | CASSERTGSVESSYNEQFF
TRBJ2-7 | TRBV4-2 | - | - | TGTGCCAGCAGCCAAGAACAGGGCTACGAGCAGTACTTC | CASSQEQGYEQYF
TRBJ2-3 | TRBV7-2 | - | TRBD2 | TGTGCCAGCAGTTTGGGGGGGGGAAACACAGATACGCAGTATTTT | CASSLGGGNTDTQYF
TRBJ2-1 | TRBV7-3 | many | - | TGTGCCAGCAGCTCGGGCTCGCGATCAAACAATGAGCAGTTCTTC | CASSSGSRSNNEQFF
TRBJ1-6 | TRBV10-3 | many | TRBD1 | TGTGCCATCAGTGAGAAGGGGACAGGCCTAAATTCACCCCTCCACTTT | CAISEKGTGLNSPLHF
TRBJ2-1 | TRBV4-2 | - | - | TGTGCCAGCAGCCAATGGGGTATCGGGGTCAACGAGCAGTTCTTC | CASSQWGIGVNEQFF
TRBJ1-6 | TRBV19 | - | - | TGTGCCAGTAGTATAGGGGACACCCCTTCACCCCCCCACTTT | CASSIGDTPSPPHF
TRBJ1-5 | TRBV7-3 | few | TRBD1 | TGTACCAGCAGCTTAAAGGAGGGACAGCCGGCCTTTTATAGCAATCAGCCCCAGCATTTT | CTSSLKEGQPAFYSNQPQHF
TRBJ1-2 | TRBV6-1 | many | - | TGTGCCAGCTCGGGGGGGACCGGCTATAACTATGGCTACACCTTC | CASSGGTGYNYGYTF
TRBJ1-5 | TRBV12-3/TRBV12-4 | many | - | TGTGCCAGCAGCTCCAGAGGGAGTAGCAATCAGCCCCAGCATTTT | CASSSRGSSNQPQHF
TRBJ1-6 | TRBV9 | - | - | TGTGCCAGCAGCGTAAACCCCGACAGTTACTCACCCCTCCACTTT | CASSVNPDSYSPLHF
TRBJ2-7 | TRBV3-1 | many | - | TGTGCCAGCAGCTCGGGCTCAACCCCCGGGTACGAGCAGTACTTC | CASSSGSTPGYEQYF
TRBJ1-1 | TRBV7-2 | many | - | TGTGCCAGCAGCCCACTCGCGACACCGGGTGAAGCTTTCTTT | CASSPLATPGEAFF
TRBJ1-2 | TRBV4-1 | few | TRBD1 | TGCGCCAGCAGCCCGGACAGGGATCGGGGCTATGGCTACACCTTC | CASSPDRDRGYGYTF
TRBJ2-2 | TRBV20-1 | few | - | TGCAGTGCTAGAAAGGGCAGGGAGATCACCGGGGAGCTGTTTTTT | CSARKGREITGELFF
TRBJ2-7 | TRBV10-3 | many | - | TGTGCCATCAAAAGGACCGGAATCTACGAGCAGTACTTC | CAIKRTGIYEQYF
TRBJ2-7 | TRBV27 | many | TRBD1 | TGTGCCAGCGGGACAGGGGGCGCCACCGTAAGCGGGCAGTACTTC | CASGTGGATVSGQYF
TRBJ2-3 | TRBV19 | few | - | TGTGCCAGTACCTACGGAAACACAGATACGCAGTATTTT | CASTYGNTDTQYF
TRBJ2-1 | TRBV6-2/TRBV6-3 | - | - | TGTGCCAGCAGCCAGGGGCCTTCCTACAATGAGCAGTTCTTC | CASSQGPSYNEQFF
TRBJ1-4 | TRBV4-1 | many | TRBD1 | TGCGCCAGCGGGAGACCGGGACAGGGACGTGAAAAACTGTTTTTT | CASGRPGQGREKLFF
TRBJ2-7 | TRBV28 | - | TRBD1 | TGTGCCAGCAGTGGACCCGGGACAGGTTCCTACGAGCAGTACTTC | CASSGPGTGSYEQYF
TRBJ1-5 | TRBV20-1 | many | - | TGCAGTGCGACCGCCGGGGGCAATCAGCCCCAGCATTTT | CSATAGGNQPQHF
TRBJ1-1 | TRBV3-1 | - | - | TGTGCCAGCCTACCCGCCGGAGGTGTAAAGACTGAAGCTTTCTTT | CASLPAGGVKTEAFF
TRBJ2-1 | TRBV6-1 | many | - | TGTGCCAGCACTCTCGGGACCCCCTCCTACAATGAGCAGTTCTTC | CASTLGTPSYNEQFF
TRBJ1-1 | TRBV10-3 | many | - | TGTGCCACCCGAGATCCGGGACACAGGAACACTGAAGCTTTCTTT | CATRDPGHRNTEAFF
TRBJ2-1 | TRBV20-1 | many | - | TGCAGTGCTAGTTCCCCCGACTCTTTTTACAATGAGCAGTTCTTC | CSASSPDSFYNEQFF
TRBJ2-5 | TRBV19 | - | - | TGTGCCAGTAGGGGCAGGAGCCTCCAAGAGACCCAGTACTTC | CASRGRSLQETQYF
TRBJ2-3 | TRBV11-1 | many | TRBD1 | TGTGCCAGCAGCTTAATGGGACAGGGGGCTACCACAGATACGCAGTATTTT | CASSLMGQGATTDTQYF
TRBJ1-5 | TRBV18 | many | TRBD1 | TGTGCCAGCTCACAAACAGGGGCCAGTCAGCCCCAGCATTTT | CASSQTGASQPQHF
TRBJ2-7 | TRBV7-9 | many | TRBD1 | TGTGCCAGCAGCTTCAGACAGGGGGCGGAGTACGAGCAGTACTTC | CASSFRQGAEYEQYF
TRBJ2-2 | TRBV20-1 | many | TRBD2 | TGCAGTGCTAGAGTAGTTAGCGGGGAAAAGAACACCGGGGAGCTGTTTTTT | CSARVVSGEKNTGELFF
TRBJ2-1 | TRBV20-1 | many | - | TGCAGTGCCACGCCCGAGGGATCTCGGAATGAGCAGTTCTTC | CSATPEGSRNEQFF
TRBJ1-1 | TRBV13 | many | - | TGTGCCAGCAGTTTTAACGGGGTAGAAGCTTTCTTT | CASSFNGVEAFF
TRBJ2-3 | TRBV9 | - | TRBD2 | TGTGCCAGCAGCGTAGGAGTAGCGGGTGGGGTGGATACGCAGTATTTT | CASSVGVAGGVDTQYF
TRBJ1-2 | TRBV19 | many | - | TGTGCCAGTAGTGACCTACAGGGAGACTATGGCTACACCTTC | CASSDLQGDYGYTF
TRBJ1-2 | TRBV5-1 | few | - | TGCGCCAGCAGCTTGGGGTCGGGGGAAAATGGCTACACCTTC | CASSLGSGENGYTF
TRBJ1-1 | TRBV6-1 | many | - | TGTGCCAGCAGGAGTTACACTGAAGCTTTCTTT | CASRSYTEAFF
TRBJ1-4 | TRBV6-2/TRBV6-3 | - | TRBD1 | TGTGCCAGCAGTGAACCCCCAGGGGGTGAAAAACTGTTTTTT | CASSEPPGGEKLFF
TRBJ2-1 | TRBV19 | - | - | TGTGCTGCGGGGGTTGGACAGGCTTACAATGAGCAGTTCTTC | CAAGVGQAYNEQFF
TRBJ2-2 | TRBV5-4 | - | - | TGTGCCAGCAGCCGCCTTCGCGGGACGTCGGGTTCCACCACCGGGGAGCTGTTTTTT | CASSRLRGTSGSTTGELFF
TRBJ2-5 | TRBV18 | many | - | TGTGCCAGCTCAAGATCCAGCGCAGGAGAGACCCAGTACTTC | CASSRSSAGETQYF
TRBJ2-7 | TRBV18 | many | TRBD1 | TGTGCCAGCTCACCGGGCTTGGCGGGACAGGGGAACTACGAGCAGTACTTC | CASSPGLAGQGNYEQYF
TRBJ1-1 | TRBV10-3 | many | - | TGTGCCATCAGTTCAGGGGTAGAAACTGAAGCTTTCTTT | CAISSGVETEAFF
TRBJ1-5 | TRBV12-3/TRBV12-4 | - | - | TGTGCCAGCAGCAGAGATGGACAGAATAGCAATCAGCCCCAGCATTTT | CASSRDGQNSNQPQHF
TRBJ1-1 | TRBV9 | many | - | TGTGCCAGCAGCGCCAGCCACAGGAACACTGAAGCTTTCTTT | CASSASHRNTEAFF
TRBJ1-1 | TRBV12-3/TRBV12-4 | once | - | TGTGCCAGCAGTAAGACCCGAAACTCCCCAGAGGACACTGAAGCTTTCTTT | CASSKTRNSPEDTEAFF
TRBJ2-1 | TRBV6-2/TRBV6-3 | many | - | TGTGCCAGCAGTTACCGGGTTATTAATGAGCAGTTCTTC | CASSYRVINEQFF